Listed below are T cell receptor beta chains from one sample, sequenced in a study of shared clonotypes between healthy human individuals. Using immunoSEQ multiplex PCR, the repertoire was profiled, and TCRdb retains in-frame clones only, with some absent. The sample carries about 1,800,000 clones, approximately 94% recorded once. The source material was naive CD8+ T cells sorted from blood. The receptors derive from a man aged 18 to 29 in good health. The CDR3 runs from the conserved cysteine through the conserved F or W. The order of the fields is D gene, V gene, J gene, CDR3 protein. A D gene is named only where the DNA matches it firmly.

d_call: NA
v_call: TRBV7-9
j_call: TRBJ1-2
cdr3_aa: CASSPPYAYGYTF

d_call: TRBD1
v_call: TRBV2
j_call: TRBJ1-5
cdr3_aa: CASSTGGFSYSNQPQHF

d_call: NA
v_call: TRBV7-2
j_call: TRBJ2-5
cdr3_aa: CASSLLLGGETQYF

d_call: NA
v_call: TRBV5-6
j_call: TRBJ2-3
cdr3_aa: CASSSGQEGDTQYF

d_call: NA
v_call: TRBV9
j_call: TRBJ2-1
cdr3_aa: CASSVGTEQFF

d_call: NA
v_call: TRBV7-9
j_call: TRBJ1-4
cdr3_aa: CASSSGPTNEKLFF

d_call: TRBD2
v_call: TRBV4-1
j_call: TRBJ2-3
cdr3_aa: CASSQAPGLGQLPQYF

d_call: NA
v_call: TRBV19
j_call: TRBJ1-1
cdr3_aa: CASSTDSLNTEAFF

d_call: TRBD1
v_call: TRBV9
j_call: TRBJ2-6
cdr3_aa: CASSVVPTGAISSVGANVLTF

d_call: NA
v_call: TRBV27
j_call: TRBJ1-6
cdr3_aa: CASSSRVYNSPLHF

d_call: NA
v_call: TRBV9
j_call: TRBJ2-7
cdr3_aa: CASTRGGDRSYEQYF

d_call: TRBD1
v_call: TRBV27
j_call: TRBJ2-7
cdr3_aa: CASSKPDRDGGYEQYF

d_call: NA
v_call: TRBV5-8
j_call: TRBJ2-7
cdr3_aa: CASSPGDLEQYF

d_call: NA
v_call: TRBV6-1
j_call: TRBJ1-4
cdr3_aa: CASSETDRFTEKLFF

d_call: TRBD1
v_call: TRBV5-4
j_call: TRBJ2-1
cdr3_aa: CASSFSGGANNEQFF

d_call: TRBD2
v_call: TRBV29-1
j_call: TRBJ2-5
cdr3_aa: CSGDLLAGVDETQYF

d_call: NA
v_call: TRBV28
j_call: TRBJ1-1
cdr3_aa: CASSFGRPEAFF

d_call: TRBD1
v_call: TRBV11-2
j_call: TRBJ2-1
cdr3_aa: CASSLFVGTGLYNEQFF

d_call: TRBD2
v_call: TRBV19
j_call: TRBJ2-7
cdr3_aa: CASSFSGVPYEQYF

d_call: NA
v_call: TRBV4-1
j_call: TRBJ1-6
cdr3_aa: CASSQLLAGYSYNSPLHF

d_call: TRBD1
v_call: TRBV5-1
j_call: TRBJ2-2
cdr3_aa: CASSFGQGAGTGELFF

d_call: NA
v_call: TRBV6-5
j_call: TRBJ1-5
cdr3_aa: CASSSEGGSQPQHF

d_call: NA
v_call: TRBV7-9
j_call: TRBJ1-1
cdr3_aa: CASSFGVTEAFF

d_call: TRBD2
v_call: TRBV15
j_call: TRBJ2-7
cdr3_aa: CATGLAGRYEQYF

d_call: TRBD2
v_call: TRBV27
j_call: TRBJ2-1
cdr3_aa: CASSERFSGRADNEQFF